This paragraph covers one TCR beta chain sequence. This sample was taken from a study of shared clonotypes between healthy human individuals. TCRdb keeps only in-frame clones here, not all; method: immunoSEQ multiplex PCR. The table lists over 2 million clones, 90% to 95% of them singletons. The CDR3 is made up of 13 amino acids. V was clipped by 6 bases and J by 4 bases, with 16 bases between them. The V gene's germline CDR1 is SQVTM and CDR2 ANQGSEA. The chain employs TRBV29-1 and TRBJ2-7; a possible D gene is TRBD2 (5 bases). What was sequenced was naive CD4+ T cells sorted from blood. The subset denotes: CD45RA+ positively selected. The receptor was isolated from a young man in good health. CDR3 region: CSVLREAKYEQYF. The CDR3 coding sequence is TGCAGCGTGCTCCGGGAAGCAAAATACGAGCAGTACTTC.